This TCR beta chain was found in a study of graft-versus-host responses after intestinal transplantation. Some clones are missing from TCRdb's copy, which holds only in-frame ones; the method was immunoSEQ multiplex PCR. The data contain tens of thousands of clones, 90% to 95% of them singletons. CDR1 and CDR2 from the germline V gene are MNHEY and SMNVEV (reference sequence). Losses at the gene ends were 6 bases for V and 7 bases for J; bases not matched to a gene: 6. This CDR3 is 13 amino acids long. Turning to this clone: The antigen remains unidentified.

The TCR comes from a human donor who received an intestinal transplant. The sequencing used unstimulated CD8+ T cells sorted from spleen or lymph node cells, collected before intestinal transplant. V gene TRBV27 combines with J gene TRBJ1-2; TRBD1 matches at 9 bases. CDR3 nucleotide sequence: TGTGCCAGCAGATTCGGGACAGGGTTTGGCTACACCTTC. Encoded protein: CASRFGTGFGYTF.